This entry lists 24 T cell receptor beta chains sequenced from one sample in a study of blood T cell repertoires in COVID-19. Sequenced by immunoSEQ multiplex PCR; TCRdb stores in-frame clones only, minus some. The profile shows 99,000 or so clones, about four fifths of them singletons. Specimen: peripheral blood. The receptors were gathered from a man between 60 and 70 years old with acute or convalescent COVID-19.

The chain combines TRBV3-1 (or the pseudogene TRBV3-2) with TRBJ2-2; 8 positions agree with TRBD2. V lost 3 bases, J lost 6 bases, and 12 bases stayed unmatched. Germline-derived CDR1 and CDR2 are LGHDT and YNNKEL (reference sequence). The CDR3 runs to 17 residues. CDR3 bases: TGTGCCAGCAGCCACCGGAGACTAGCGAAGGGGGCCGGGGAGCTGTTTTTT. It translates to CASSHRRLAKGAGELFF.

V and J are TRBV28 and TRBJ2-5, with TRBD2 identical over 8 bases. This CDR3 comprises 18 residues. Germline V CDR1 and CDR2: MDHEN, SYDVKM. V trimming: 7 bases; J trimming: 2 bases; junction bases outside the gene matches: 18. CDR3 nucleotide sequence: TGTGCCAGCACCCAACCGGCGGCGGGAGGATTTGAACAAGAGACCCAGTACTTC. It codes for CASTQPAAGGFEQETQYF.

The chain has TRBV29-1 and TRBJ2-2, with TRBD1 as a possible D gene (5 bases). This CDR3 has 15 residues. Trimming pared 0 bases from V and 5 bases from J, leaving 13 bases between. Germline V gene lookup returns CDR1 SQVTM and CDR2 ANQGSEA. The CDR3 here is CSVEDQGGRTGELFF. The CDR3 DNA is TGCAGCGTTGAAGACCAGGGTGGAAGAACCGGGGAGCTGTTTTTT.

V gene TRBV29-1 combines with J gene TRBJ1-2; 7 bases fit TRBD1. There are 15 residues in the CDR3. Trimming took 2 bases from V and 7 from J; bases not matched to a gene: 13. CDR1 and CDR2 (germline): SQVTM, ANQGSEA. CDR3: CSVETRTGAASGYTF. In DNA, the CDR3 is TGCAGCGTTGAAACCCGGACAGGAGCGGCGTCTGGCTACACCTTC. Filled out from reference TRBV29-1 and TRBJ1-2, the complete variable domain reads SAVISQKPSRDICQRGTSLTIQCQVDSQVTMMFWYRQQPGQSLTLIATANQGSEATYESGFVIDKFPISRPNLTFSTLTVSNMSPEDSSIYLCSVETRTGAASGYTFGSGTRLTVV.

The rearrangement joins TRBV7-6 to TRBJ1-2; 7 bases match TRBD1. Germline V gene sequence: CDR1 SGHVS, CDR2 FNYEAQ. With V trimmed by 2 bases and J by 6 bases, 3 bases remained unmatched. The CDR3 contains 13 residues. Here the CDR3 reads CASSLIRGDGYTF. As DNA, the CDR3 is TGTGCCAGCAGCTTAATCAGGGGGGATGGCTACACCTTC.

The rearrangement links TRBV10-1 to TRBJ2-7; the D gene is possibly TRBD1 (6 bases). The V end was cut by 3 bases, the J end by 7 bases, with 13 bases between. This CDR3 contains 13 residues. Germline V gene sequence: CDR1 WNHNN, CDR2 SYGVQD (reference sequence). In DNA, the CDR3 is TGCGCCAGCAGTGAATGGAGCCAGGGGGAGCAGTACTTC. Its translation: CASSEWSQGEQYF.

CDR3 amino acids: CSVSPGARLGYTF. CDR3 in DNA: TGCAGCGTGTCTCCAGGGGCCCGGCTTGGCTACACCTTC. This chain links TRBV29-1 with TRBJ1-2; a weak D match, TRBD1 (6 bases). V was trimmed by 6 bases and J by 7 bases, leaving 18 bases between them. Germline V lookup: CDR1 SQVTM, CDR2 ANQGSEA. This CDR3 region has 13 residues. Using reference TRBV29-1 and TRBJ1-2 for the parts outside the CDR3, the full variable domain is SAVISQKPSRDICQRGTSLTIQCQVDSQVTMMFWYRQQPGQSLTLIATANQGSEATYESGFVIDKFPISRPNLTFSTLTVSNMSPEDSSIYLCSVSPGARLGYTFGSGTRLTVV.

The CDR3 coding sequence is TGTGCCAGCAGCTTGTTAACACCCAGCACAGATACGCAGTATTTT. Translation: CASSLLTPSTDTQYF. This chain connects TRBV5-5 to TRBJ2-3, with D uncertain. Germline V gene sequence: CDR1 SGHKS, CDR2 YYEKEE (reference sequence). V was shortened by 1 base and J by 0 bases, with 9 bases between the two germline ends. This CDR3 region has 15 residues. Variable domain in full (rest from reference TRBV5-5 and TRBJ2-3): DAGVTQSPTHLIKTRGQQVTLRCSPISGHKSVSWYQQVLGQGPQFIFQYYEKEERGRGNFPDRFSARQFPNYSSELNVNALLLGDSALYLCASSLLTPSTDTQYFGPGTRLTVL.

In DNA form, the CDR3 reads TGCGCCAGCAGCTTGGGGGACAGGGCAGGCAATGAGCAGTTCTTC. This gives the protein CASSLGDRAGNEQFF. This chain uses TRBV5-1 with TRBJ2-1, with 9 nucleotides matching TRBD1. The CDR3 is made up of 15 amino acids. The germline gives CDR1 SGHRS, CDR2 YFSETQ. The V gene end was trimmed by 0 bases and the J gene end by 6 bases; junction bases not matched to a gene: 4. Using reference TRBV5-1 and TRBJ2-1 for the parts outside the CDR3, the full variable domain is KAGVTQTPRYLIKTRGQQVTLSCSPISGHRSVSWYQQTPGQGLQFLFEYFSETQRNKGNFPGRFSGRQFSNSRSEMNVSTLELGDSALYLCASSLGDRAGNEQFFGPGTRLTVL.

This chain connects TRBV11-2 to TRBJ2-3; the match to TRBD2 covers 9 bases. CDR1 SGHAT and CDR2 FQNNGV come from the germline V gene. J lost 3 bases, V lost 3 bases, and 13 bases had no gene match. The CDR3 extends over 18 amino acids. The CDR3 DNA reads as TGTGCCAGCAGCTTCGCCAGCGGGAGGTTTGGGCGTACAGATACGCAGTATTTT. This encodes CASSFASGRFGRTDTQYF. Complete variable domain (other parts from reference TRBV11-2 and TRBJ2-3): EAGVAQSPRYKIIEKRQSVAFWCNPISGHATLYWYQQILGQGPKLLIQFQNNGVVDDSQLPKDRFSAERLKGVDSTLKIQPAKLEDSAVYLCASSFASGRFGRTDTQYFGPGTRLTVL.

CDR3 bases: TGCGCCAGCAGCCAAGCTCCCAGCGTTTCGCTTAGGAACACCATATATTTT. Translation: CASSQAPSVSLRNTIYF. V usage is TRBV4-1 and J usage is TRBJ1-3; no reliable D call. Trimming cost V 1 base and J 7 bases, with 20 bases left between them. The V gene's germline CDR1 is MGHRA and CDR2 YSYEKL. The CDR3 totals 17 residues.

Only a few counts were recorded for this clone. The genes are TRBV12-2 and TRBJ2-1; the D segment call TRBD1 is taken from the table without a DNA check. TRBV12-2 is listed as a pseudogene. The CDR3 has 16 amino acids. The CDR3 loop reads CASRRPYRGSYNEQFF. The DNA of the CDR3 is TGTGCAAGTCGCCGCCCCTATAGGGGCTCCTACAATGAGCAGTTCTTC.

The rearrangement joins TRBV5-1 to TRBJ2-1, with 14 bases aligning to TRBD2. The V gene's germline CDR1 is SGHRS and CDR2 YFSETQ. The CDR3 loop spans 16 amino acids. V trimming: 1 base; J trimming: 8 bases; junction bases outside the gene matches: 5. CDR3 residues: CASSLMTSGRDDEQFF. The CDR3 bases are TGCGCCAGCAGCTTGATGACTAGCGGGAGGGACGATGAGCAGTTCTTC. Looking up the rest from reference TRBV5-1 and TRBJ2-1 gives the full variable domain: KAGVTQTPRYLIKTRGQQVTLSCSPISGHRSVSWYQQTPGQGLQFLFEYFSETQRNKGNFPGRFSGRQFSNSRSEMNVSTLELGDSALYLCASSLMTSGRDDEQFFGPGTRLTVL.

The chain recombines TRBV30 with TRBJ2-3; D gene uncertain. CDR1 GTSNPN and CDR2 SVGIG come from the germline V gene (reference sequence). Trimming cost V 5 bases and J 0 bases, with 6 bases left between them. The CDR3 runs to 12 residues. The CDR3 here is CAWCRSTDTQYF. CDR3 nucleotides: TGTGCCTGGTGCAGAAGCACAGATACGCAGTATTTT.

The genes are TRBV3-1 (or the pseudogene TRBV3-2) and TRBJ2-7; 11 bases are a match to TRBD2. Germline V CDR1 and CDR2: LGHDT, YNNKEL (reference sequence). V shed 4 bases and J 0 bases; nucleotides not matched to a gene: 5. The CDR3 consists of 16 residues. The CDR3: CASSLQGLADSYEQYF. DNA of the CDR3: TGTGCCAGCAGCCTCCAGGGACTAGCGGACTCCTACGAGCAGTACTTC.

The chain couples TRBV19 to TRBJ1-1; no reliable D call. The germline V and J ends were trimmed by 3 bases and 5 bases, with 13 bases remaining between them. The CDR3 extends over 14 amino acids. CDR1 LNHDA and CDR2 SQIVND come from the germline V gene (reference sequence). The CDR3 DNA reads as TGTGCCAGTAGTATGACCGGGGAGCGGACTGAAGCTTTCTTT. Translated: CASSMTGERTEAFF.

The chain is built from TRBV5-4 and TRBJ2-1; 9 bases agree with TRBD2. CDR1 SGHNT and CDR2 YYREEE come from the germline V gene (reference sequence). The junction had 8 bases not matched to a gene; V was cut back by 4 bases and J by 6 bases. This CDR3 is 15 amino acids long. The CDR3 DNA is TGTGCCAGCAGCAAATCTAGCGGGAAGGGCAATGAGCAGTTCTTC. It specifies CASSKSSGKGNEQFF.

The chain links TRBV19 to TRBJ1-5; maybe TRBD1 (5 bases). CDR1 is LNHDA, CDR2 SQIVND, per germline (reference sequence). The CDR3 covers 17 residues. Deletions cut 4 bases from V and 4 bases from J, with 20 bases between. The CDR3 spells CASSKGEGWTRNQPQHF. The CDR3 DNA sequence: TGTGCCAGTAGTAAAGGGGAGGGCTGGACACGAAATCAGCCCCAGCATTTT.

The rearrangement links TRBV29-1 to TRBJ1-5, with D maybe TRBD1 (5 bases). CDR3 length equals 13 residues. CDR1 SQVTM and CDR2 ANQGSEA come from the germline V gene. The V end was cut by 6 bases, the J end by 3 bases, with 12 bases between. CDR3 sequence reads: CSVETEPNQPQHF. As DNA, the CDR3 is TGCAGCGTGGAGACAGAGCCCAATCAGCCCCAGCATTTT.

There are many counts of this clone. The chain uses TRBV28 and TRBJ1-2, with TRBD1 matching 8 bases. The V and J ends lost 5 bases and 1 base, in that order; junction bases with no gene match: 9. The CDR3 covers 16 residues. Germline CDR1 MDHEN, CDR2 SYDVKM. CDR3 sequence (DNA): TGTGCCAGCAGTAGTCGGGACAGGTCTTTTAACTATGGCTACACCTTC. Protein sequence: CASSSRDRSFNYGYTF.

This clone showed up just a few times. V is TRBV28 and J is TRBJ2-3, with D maybe TRBD2 (6 bases). The germline V and J ends were trimmed by 4 bases and 1 base, with 6 bases remaining between them. Germline assignment: CDR1 MDHEN and CDR2 SYDVKM. The CDR3 has 13 residues. The CDR3 is CASSWEGTDTQYF. The CDR3 region has the DNA TGTGCCAGCAGTTGGGAGGGCACAGATACGCAGTATTTT.

The table lists this clone with a few counts. The chain combines TRBV18 with TRBJ2-7, with 9 nucleotides matching TRBD1. This CDR3 comprises 15 residues. CDR1 and CDR2 (germline): KGHSH, LQKENI. Trimming cost V 5 bases and J 0 bases; bases outside gene matches: 5. Here the CDR3 DNA reads TGTGCCAGCTCATCGAGGACAGGGGCCTCCTACGAGCAGTACTTC. It yields the protein CASSSRTGASYEQYF.

This clone was counted only a few times. The gene calls are TRBV6-2 or TRBV6-3 and TRBJ2-7, with D perhaps TRBD1 (6 bases). Germline lookup yields CDR1 MNHEY and CDR2 SVGEGT. There are 15 residues in the CDR3. Trimming removed 6 bases from V and 3 bases from J, with 18 bases in between. The CDR3 here is CASSPQGIGGYEQYV. CDR3 DNA: TGTGCCAGCAGCCCCCAGGGGATTGGGGGCTACGAGCAGTACGTC.

The chain combines TRBV7-9 with TRBJ1-5, with D possibly matching TRBD1 (6 bases). CDR1 is SEHNR and CDR2 is FQNEAQ in the germline V gene (reference sequence). The CDR3 loop spans 16 amino acids. V dropped 5 bases and J dropped 2 bases, with 16 bases sitting between them. The DNA of the CDR3 is TGTGCCAGCAGCCGTCCGAGGGGGAATGGCAATCAGCCCCAGCATTTT. Translated, it gives CASSRPRGNGNQPQHF.